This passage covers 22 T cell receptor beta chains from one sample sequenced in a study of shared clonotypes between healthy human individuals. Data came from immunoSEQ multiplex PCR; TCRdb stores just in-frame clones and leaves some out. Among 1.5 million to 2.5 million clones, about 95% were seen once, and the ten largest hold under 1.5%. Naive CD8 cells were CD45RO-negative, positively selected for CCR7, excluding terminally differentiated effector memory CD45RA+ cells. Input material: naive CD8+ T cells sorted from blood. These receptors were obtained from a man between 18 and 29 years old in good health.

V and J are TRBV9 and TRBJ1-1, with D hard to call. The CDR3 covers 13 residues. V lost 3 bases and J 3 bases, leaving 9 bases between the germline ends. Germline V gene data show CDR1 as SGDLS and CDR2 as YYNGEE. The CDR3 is CASSGTVDTEAFF. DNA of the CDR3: TGTGCCAGCAGCGGGACGGTTGACACTGAAGCTTTCTTT.

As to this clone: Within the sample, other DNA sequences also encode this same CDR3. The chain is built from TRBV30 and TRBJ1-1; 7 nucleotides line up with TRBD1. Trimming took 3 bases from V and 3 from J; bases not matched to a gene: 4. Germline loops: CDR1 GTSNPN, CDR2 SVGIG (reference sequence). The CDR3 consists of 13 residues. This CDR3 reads CAWSVQGDTEAFF. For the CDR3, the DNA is TGTGCCTGGAGCGTCCAGGGGGACACTGAAGCTTTCTTT.

DNA for the CDR3: TGCGCCAGCAGGCCCCTCGGACTAGCGCCCGACACGCAGTATTTT. This encodes CASRPLGLAPDTQYF. V gene TRBV4-1 combines with J gene TRBJ2-3, with TRBD2 matching 9 bases. CDR1 and CDR2 (germline): MGHRA, YSYEKL. The V gene end was trimmed by 6 bases and the J gene end by 9 bases; junction bases not matched to a gene: 13. The CDR3 has 15 residues.

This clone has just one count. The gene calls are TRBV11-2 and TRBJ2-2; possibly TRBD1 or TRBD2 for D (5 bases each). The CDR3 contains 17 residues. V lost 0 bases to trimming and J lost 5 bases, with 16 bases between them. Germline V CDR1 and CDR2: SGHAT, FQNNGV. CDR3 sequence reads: CASSLDQGVEGTGELFF. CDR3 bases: TGTGCCAGCAGCTTAGATCAAGGGGTCGAGGGGACCGGGGAGCTGTTTTTT.

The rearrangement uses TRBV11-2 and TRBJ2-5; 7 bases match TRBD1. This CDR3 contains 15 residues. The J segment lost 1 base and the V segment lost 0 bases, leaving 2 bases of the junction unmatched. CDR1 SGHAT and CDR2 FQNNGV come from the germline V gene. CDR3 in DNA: TGTGCCAGCAGCTTAGAGACAGGGATCCAAGAGACCCAGTACTTC. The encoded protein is CASSLETGIQETQYF.

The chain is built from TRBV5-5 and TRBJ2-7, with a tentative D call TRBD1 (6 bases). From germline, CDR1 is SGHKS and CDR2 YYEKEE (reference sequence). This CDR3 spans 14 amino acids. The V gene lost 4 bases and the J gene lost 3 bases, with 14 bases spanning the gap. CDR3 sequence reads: CASSPTGTNYEQYF. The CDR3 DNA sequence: TGTGCCAGCAGCCCTACCGGGACAAACTACGAGCAGTACTTC.

The CDR3 DNA sequence: TGTGCCAGCAGCTTCCCCGGGGTCGCCTATGGCTACACCTTC. Its translation is CASSFPGVAYGYTF. The V and J genes are TRBV7-2 and TRBJ1-2; D unclear. V was clipped by 3 bases and J by 4 bases, with 12 bases between them. This CDR3 has 14 residues. The germline V gene has CDR1 SGHTA and CDR2 FQGNSA.

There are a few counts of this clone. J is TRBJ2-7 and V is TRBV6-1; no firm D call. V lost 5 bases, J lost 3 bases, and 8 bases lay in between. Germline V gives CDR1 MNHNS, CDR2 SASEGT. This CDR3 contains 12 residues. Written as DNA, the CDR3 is TGTGCCAGCAGTTATGACCACTACGAGCAGTACTTC. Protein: CASSYDHYEQYF.

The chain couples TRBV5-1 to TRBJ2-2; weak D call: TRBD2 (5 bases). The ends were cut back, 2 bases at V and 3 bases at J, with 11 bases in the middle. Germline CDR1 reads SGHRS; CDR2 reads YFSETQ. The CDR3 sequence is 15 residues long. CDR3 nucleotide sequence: TGCGCCAGCAGCTTCGTGTGGGAGCACACCGGGGAGCTGTTTTTT. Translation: CASSFVWEHTGELFF.

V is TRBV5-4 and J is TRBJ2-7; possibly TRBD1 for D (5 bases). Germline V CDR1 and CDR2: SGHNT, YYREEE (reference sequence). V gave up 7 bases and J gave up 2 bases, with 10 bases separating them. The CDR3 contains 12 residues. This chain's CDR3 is CASGADTYEQYF. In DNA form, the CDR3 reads TGTGCCAGCGGGGCGGATACCTACGAGCAGTACTTC.

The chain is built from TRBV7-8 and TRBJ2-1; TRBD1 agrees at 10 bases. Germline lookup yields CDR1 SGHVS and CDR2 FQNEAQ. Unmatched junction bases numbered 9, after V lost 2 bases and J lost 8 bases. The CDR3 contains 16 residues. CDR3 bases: TGTGCCAGCAGCTTACAAGCCGGGACAGGGGTCCATGAGCAGTTCTTC. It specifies CASSLQAGTGVHEQFF.

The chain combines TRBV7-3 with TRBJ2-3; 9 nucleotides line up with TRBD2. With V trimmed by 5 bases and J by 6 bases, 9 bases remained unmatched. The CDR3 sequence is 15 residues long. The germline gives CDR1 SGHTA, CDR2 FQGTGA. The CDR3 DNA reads TGTGCCAGCAGCCTAGCGGGGCAGTCCGCTGATACGCAGTATTTT. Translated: CASSLAGQSADTQYF.

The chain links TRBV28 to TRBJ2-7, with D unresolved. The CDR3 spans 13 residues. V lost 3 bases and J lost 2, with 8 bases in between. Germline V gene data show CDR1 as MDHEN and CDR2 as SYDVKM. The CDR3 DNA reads TGTGCCAGCAGTTTTGGCGCAACCTACGAGCAGTACTTC. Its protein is CASSFGATYEQYF.

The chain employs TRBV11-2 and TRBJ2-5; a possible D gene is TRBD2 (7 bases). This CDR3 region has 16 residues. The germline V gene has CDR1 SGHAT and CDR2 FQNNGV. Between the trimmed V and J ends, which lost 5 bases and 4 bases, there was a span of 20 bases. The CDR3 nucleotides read TGTGCCAGCAGCCCTCTCTGGGGGGGGGCCTCAGAGACCCAGTACTTC. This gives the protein CASSPLWGGASETQYF.

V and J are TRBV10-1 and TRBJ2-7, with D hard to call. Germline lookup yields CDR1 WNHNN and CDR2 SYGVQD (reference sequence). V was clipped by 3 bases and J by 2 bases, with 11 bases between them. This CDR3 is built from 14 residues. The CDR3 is CASSDNTGTYEQYF. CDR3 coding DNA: TGCGCCAGCAGTGATAACACTGGAACCTACGAGCAGTACTTC.

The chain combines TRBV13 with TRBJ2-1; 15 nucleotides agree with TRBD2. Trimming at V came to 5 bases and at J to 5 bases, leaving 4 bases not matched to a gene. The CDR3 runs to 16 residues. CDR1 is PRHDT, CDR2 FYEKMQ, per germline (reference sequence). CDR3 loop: CASSPGTSGRHNEQFF. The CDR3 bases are TGTGCCAGCAGCCCCGGGACTAGCGGGAGGCACAATGAGCAGTTCTTC. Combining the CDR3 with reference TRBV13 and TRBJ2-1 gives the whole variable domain AAGVIQSPRHLIKEKRETATLKCYPIPRHDTVYWYQQGPGQDPQFLISFYEKMQSDKGSIPDRFSAQQFSDYHSELNMSSLELGDSALYFCASSPGTSGRHNEQFFGPGTRLTVL.

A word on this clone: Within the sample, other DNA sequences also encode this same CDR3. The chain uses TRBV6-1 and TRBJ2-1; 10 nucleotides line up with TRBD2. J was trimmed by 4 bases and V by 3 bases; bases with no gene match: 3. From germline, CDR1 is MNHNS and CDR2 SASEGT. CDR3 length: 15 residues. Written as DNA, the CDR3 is TGTGCCAGCAGTGATCTAGCGGGGGTTTACAATGAGCAGTTCTTC. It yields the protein CASSDLAGVYNEQFF.

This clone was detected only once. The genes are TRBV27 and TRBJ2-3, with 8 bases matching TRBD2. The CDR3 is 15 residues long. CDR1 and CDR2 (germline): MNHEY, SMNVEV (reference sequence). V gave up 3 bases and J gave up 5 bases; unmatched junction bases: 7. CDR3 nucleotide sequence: TGTGCCAGCAGTTTTGCTCTAGCGGGCAAAGATACGCAGTATTTT. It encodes CASSFALAGKDTQYF.

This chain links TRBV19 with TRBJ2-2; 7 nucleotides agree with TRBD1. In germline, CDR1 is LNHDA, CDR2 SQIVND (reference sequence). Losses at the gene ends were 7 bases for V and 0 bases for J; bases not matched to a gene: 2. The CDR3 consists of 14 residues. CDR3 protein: CASTGTANTGELFF. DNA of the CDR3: TGTGCCAGTACCGGGACAGCGAACACCGGGGAGCTGTTTTTT.

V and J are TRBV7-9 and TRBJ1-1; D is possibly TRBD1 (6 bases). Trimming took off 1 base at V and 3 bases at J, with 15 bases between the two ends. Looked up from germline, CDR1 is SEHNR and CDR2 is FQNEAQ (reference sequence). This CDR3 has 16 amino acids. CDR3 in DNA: TGTGCCAGCAGCTTAGGGGGGGCCTCGTATCACACTGAAGCTTTCTTT. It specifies CASSLGGASYHTEAFF.

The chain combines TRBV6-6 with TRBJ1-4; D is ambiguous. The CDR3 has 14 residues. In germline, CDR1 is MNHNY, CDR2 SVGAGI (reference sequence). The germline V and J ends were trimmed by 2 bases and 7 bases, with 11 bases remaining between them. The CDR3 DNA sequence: TGTGCCAGCAGTTACGGCTGGGAAGTTGAAAAACTGTTTTTT. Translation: CASSYGWEVEKLFF.

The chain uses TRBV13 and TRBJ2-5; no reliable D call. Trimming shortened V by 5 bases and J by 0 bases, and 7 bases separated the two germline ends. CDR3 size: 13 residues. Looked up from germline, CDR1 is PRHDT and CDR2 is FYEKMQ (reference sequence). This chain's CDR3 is CASSIRYQETQYF. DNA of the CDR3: TGTGCCAGCAGCATACGCTACCAAGAGACCCAGTACTTC.